Given below is one T cell receptor (beta chain) in context. Documented time point: newly diagnosed GD, antithyroid drugs for less than 3 months. RNA from PBMCs was the source of the TCR library. Arm-PCR of CDR3 regions and iRepertoire HTBI primers were the basis on which TCR beta libraries were built. TCRdb itself ran the multiplex PCR reads through MiXCR, one entry per CDR3 protein. The sample has 500,000 to 700,000 distinct CDR3 sequences; roughly 16% are singletons. CDR3 length: 17 residues. V lost 7 bases and J 4 bases, leaving 24 bases between the germline ends. CDR1 is LNHDA and CDR2 is SQIVND in the germline V gene (reference sequence). These data originate in a study of regulatory T cells in long-lasting Graves disease. This same sample was also taken into another study, of T cells in Graves' hyperthyroidism and ophthalmopathy. According to that study: Most thyroid clonotypes expanded above 0.001 were also detected in blood.

The TCR comes from a woman aged 25 to 39 with Graves disease. The input for sequencing was peripheral blood mononuclear cells (PBMCs), taken at new diagnosis, from a patient treated with antithyroid drugs. The chain couples TRBV19 to TRBJ2-3; D is perhaps TRBD1 (6 bases). CDR3 residues: CASTLTGTQWVADTQYF. The CDR3 coding sequence is TGTGCCAGTACCCTAACCGGGACACAGTGGGTTGCAGATACGCAGTATTTT.